The rows below give T cell receptor beta chains drawn from one sample of a study of identical twins. TCRdb reanalysed the 5' RACE reads using MiXCR and keeps one entry per CDR3 protein. Altogether roughly 630,000 distinct CDR3 sequences are present, 7% to 7.5% being singletons, with the ten largest covering roughly 1.6%. The sample also formed part of further work on yellow fever vaccine responses in identical twins.

Material for sequencing was PBMCs. The origin of the receptors is a woman younger than 30 in good health. The conserved cysteine and the conserved F or W are not part of the CDR3 here. Size tells how often a clone was seen (once, few, many) or the class of an expanded clone, and some rows leave it out.

j_call v_call clone_size cdr3_aa
TRBJ1-1 TRBV5-5 . ASSLANWGQYTEAF
TRBJ2-3 TRBV20-1 few SASPVEGAHFQDTQY
TRBJ2-7 TRBV28 few ASSSYRGLGGSYEQY
TRBJ2-1 TRBV29-1 few SVEGQGARVNEQF
TRBJ2-2 TRBV28 . ASMQENTGELF
TRBJ2-5 TRBV10-3 few AIKAGGNQETQY
TRBJ2-1 TRBV24-1 many ATSDRYEQF
TRBJ1-1 TRBV4-1 . ASSAPTANTEAF
TRBJ1-2 TRBV7-9 . ASSPVEQGSGYT
TRBJ2-7 TRBV4-1 once ASSQGL
TRBJ2-1 TRBV2 many ASSEVGAPNEQF
TRBJ2-3 TRBV11-2 . ASSFRSLSTDTQY
TRBJ1-1 TRBV5-1 . ASSLVQTNTEAF
TRBJ2-7 TRBV14 . ASSQAGISTWQY
TRBJ1-5 TRBV20-1 many SARQGPNQPQH
TRBJ2-7 TRBV3-1 many ASSPGTGAYEQY
TRBJ2-2 TRBV7-2 many ASSFGTATGELF
TRBJ2-4 TRBV11-2 . ASSPDRGSKNIQY
TRBJ2-1 TRBV6-1 few ASKTSGRYNEQF
TRBJ2-5 TRBV9 few ASSARQKGFETQY
TRBJ2-7 TRBV12-3/TRBV12-4 many ASRVREVDYEQY
TRBJ2-3 TRBV29-1 . SVEDGGAADTQY
TRBJ2-1 TRBV6-2/TRBV6-3 many ASRLGLSSYNEQF
TRBJ1-6 TRBV4-1 . ASSQKGERGNSPLH
TRBJ1-1 TRBV12-3/TRBV12-4 many ASRSQGTEAF
TRBJ2-7 TRBV29-1 few SVGPGLHSYEQY
TRBJ1-4 TRBV6-5 few ASSYSLNEKLF
TRBJ2-1 TRBV7-8 few ASSPHRVGSYNEQF
TRBJ1-5 TRBV12-3/TRBV12-4 many ASSLAKTGGNQPQH
TRBJ2-1 TRBV12-3/TRBV12-4 few ASSSRDWGSNEQF
TRBJ1-2 TRBV7-9 many ASIAYTRADGYT
TRBJ2-4 TRBV12-3/TRBV12-4 . ASSLTGRFAKNIQY
TRBJ2-1 TRBV7-2 many ASSLVSGNNEQF
TRBJ2-5 TRBV29-1 . SGIRGSLQETQY
TRBJ2-3 TRBV2 . ASSDRQGMDTQY
TRBJ1-5 TRBV27 . ASSAIGGQGIKAQH
TRBJ2-5 TRBV9 few ASSLGLAERTQY
TRBJ2-4 TRBV3-1 many ASSHEGGYIQY
TRBJ2-7 TRBV12-3/TRBV12-4 many ASSLGTSGGYEQY
TRBJ2-2 TRBV5-1 . ASSPEATSGRTGELF
TRBJ2-7 TRBV12-3/TRBV12-4 . ASSRSLLAGGPREQY
TRBJ2-3 TRBV5-1 many ASSLGSGHLSTDTQY
TRBJ2-1 TRBV20-1 few SAIAGARYNEQF
TRBJ2-3 TRBV25-1 . ASSAVAGGLDTQY
TRBJ2-1 TRBV11-2 . ASSLDLAGVTNNEQF
TRBJ2-2 TRBV12-3/TRBV12-4 many ASSPSDRDTGELF
TRBJ2-5 TRBV12-3/TRBV12-4 . ASSGPNRETQY
TRBJ2-1 TRBV3-1 many ASSQTSGGAFYNEQF
TRBJ2-1 TRBV24-1 many ATSAWGESYNEQF
TRBJ2-3 TRBV6-4 many ASSDGRGGDTQY
TRBJ2-3 TRBV27 . ASSPPGVSDTQY
TRBJ2-1 TRBV10-3 . AIKGNNEQF